This T cell receptor (beta chain) was obtained from a study of cytomegalovirus exposure and HLA in healthy donors. Study background: Earlier sequencing of some 170 million T cells yielded around 120 million unique TCR beta sequences. Study-level results: In a later analysis, several top co-occurrence clusters appeared linked to parvovirus B19, influenza, CMV and Epstein-Barr virus.

The PCR employed 60 Vbeta primers together with 13 Jbeta primers. In the study's own analysis: In a later analysis, the count reached 75 million to 90 million unique TCR beta chains, with about 11 million shared. Method: immunoSEQ multiplex PCR; TCRdb's copy keeps in-frame clones and lacks some. The DNA was the basis for D and trimming; V, J and clone size are from that table. This sample has 150,000 to 180,000 clones, with over 70% found just once. The germline V and J ends were trimmed by 3 bases and 8 bases, with 12 bases remaining between them. The CDR3 is 13 amino acids. Germline assignment: CDR1 SGHNT and CDR2 YYREEE (reference sequence). This clone showed up just once. Its antigen is unknown.

This chain connects TRBV5-4 to TRBJ2-1; possibly TRBD2 for D (5 bases). The sequence came from a young man in good health and CMV-seronegative. The specimen sequenced was PBMCs. The CDR3 reads CASSSLVVDEQFF. The CDR3 coding sequence is TGTGCCAGCAGCTCACTAGTTGTCGATGAGCAGTTCTTC.